This T cell receptor (beta chain) was recovered during a study of T cells in localized non-small cell lung cancer. Of note for this clone: Its specificity is unknown.

Sequenced by immunoSEQ multiplex PCR; TCRdb stores in-frame clones only, minus some. The sample shows just under 2,000 clones, around 20% of them seen only once. Study results and caveats: Of the tissues analyzed, uninvolved adjacent lung showed maximal T cell clonality, greater than tumor. There was an association of higher blood T cell density with longer overall survival.

From germline, CDR1 is LNHDA and CDR2 SQIVND (reference sequence). The germline V and J ends were trimmed by 1 base and 0 bases, with 7 bases remaining between them. The CDR3 has 16 residues. The source of this sequence is a man aged 40-75 years with stage I lung adenocarcinoma. This material consisted of lung tumor tissue, taken before any cancer treatment. The V and J genes are TRBV19 and TRBJ1-6; D remains ambiguous. The CDR3 region is CASSIAVDSYNSPLHF. The CDR3 DNA follows: TGTGCCAGTAGTATAGCCGTGGACTCCTATAATTCACCCCTCCACTTT.